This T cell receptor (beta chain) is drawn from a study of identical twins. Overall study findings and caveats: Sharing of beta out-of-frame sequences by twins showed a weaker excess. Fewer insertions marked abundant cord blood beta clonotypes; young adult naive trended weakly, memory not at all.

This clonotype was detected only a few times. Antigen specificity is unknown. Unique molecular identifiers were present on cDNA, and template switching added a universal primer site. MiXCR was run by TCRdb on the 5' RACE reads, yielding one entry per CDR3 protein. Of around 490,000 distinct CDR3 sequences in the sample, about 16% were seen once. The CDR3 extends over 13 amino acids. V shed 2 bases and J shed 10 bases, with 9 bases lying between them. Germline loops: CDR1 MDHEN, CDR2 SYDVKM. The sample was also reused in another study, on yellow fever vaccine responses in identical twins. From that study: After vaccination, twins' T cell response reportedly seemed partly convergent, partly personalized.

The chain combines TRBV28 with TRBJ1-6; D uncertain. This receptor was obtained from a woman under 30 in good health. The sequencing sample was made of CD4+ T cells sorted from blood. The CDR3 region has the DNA TGTGCCAGCAGTTTAAGTGGGAACTCACCCCTCCACTTT. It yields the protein CASSLSGNSPLHF.